The present T cell receptor beta chain was sequenced within a study of blood T cell repertoires in COVID-19. Overall study context: Collection of acute and convalescent COVID-19 samples took place in the United States, Italy and Spain.

In the authors' workflow: Quantification of nucleated cells was approximated via reference gene primer amplification. Data came from immunoSEQ multiplex PCR; TCRdb stores just in-frame clones and leaves some out. That table gives V, J and clone size, and the DNA gave D and trimming. The sample has about 350,000 clones, roughly 89% seen once. This CDR3 comprises 14 residues. Trimming removed 3 bases at V and 4 bases at J, with 9 bases between. Germline CDR1 KGHSH, CDR2 LQKENI. One Seattle source followed patients from active infection through their disease course. The genes are TRBV18 and TRBJ2-2; D is possibly TRBD1 (6 bases). Sequences were obtained from peripheral blood. This receptor was identified in a man aged 25-40 years with COVID-19, enrolled during active disease. CDR3 sequence: CASSPTGRTGELFF. The CDR3 bases are TGTGCCAGCTCACCGACAGGACGCACCGGGGAGCTGTTTTTT.